This T cell receptor (beta chain) was recovered during a study of radiotherapy plus CTLA-4 blockade in lung cancer (dated by TCRdb to the late 2010s). Study-level background: Objective responses were observed in 18% of enrolled patients, and disease control was achieved in around 30%. Results and caveats for the whole study, not just this receptor: Increased serum interferon-beta after radiation, together with early dynamic changes in blood T cell clones, were reported to be the strongest predictors of response. After treatment with radiotherapy and ipilimumab, TCR clones that originated in tumors expanded in peripheral blood.

The CDR3 contains 16 residues, cysteine and phenylalanine counted. Just CDR3 DNA is preserved here, 48 bases in frame from base 1. The germline V gene (reference sequence) sets CDR1 to MNHEY and CDR2 to SMNVEV. From V the trimming removes 6 bases and from J it removes 6 bases, while the gene matches leave 12 bases of the junction unaccounted for. The library relied on the immunoSEQ multiplex PCR assay. TCRdb's version of the immuneACCESS table is confined to in-frame rearrangements and falls short of the full clone set. An unresolved V gene accounts for under half of the shortfall where checked; the remainder is of unknown origin. The sample table records approximately 98,000 clones; around four fifths of these occur just once. The ten largest clonotypes hold about 3.5% of the sample. Focal radiation therapy combined with CTLA-4 blockade (ipilimumab) was tested in patients with chemo-refractory metastatic non-small-cell lung cancer.

This clone showed up just a few times. Its antigen is unknown. The sample holds no much larger clone one base away, and base qualities are not on file. The material sequenced was peripheral blood, taken from a patient treated with radiotherapy plus ipilimumab. The rearrangement joined TRBV27 to TRBJ2-3, and TRBD2 aligns with 10 junction nucleotides. This TCR derives from a human donor with non-small cell lung cancer who had a partial response to radiotherapy plus ipilimumab. For the CDR3, the sequence is CASRSLRTSGRDTQYF. The DNA is TGTGCCAGCAGATCACTCCGGACTAGCGGCAGGGATACGCAGTATTTT.